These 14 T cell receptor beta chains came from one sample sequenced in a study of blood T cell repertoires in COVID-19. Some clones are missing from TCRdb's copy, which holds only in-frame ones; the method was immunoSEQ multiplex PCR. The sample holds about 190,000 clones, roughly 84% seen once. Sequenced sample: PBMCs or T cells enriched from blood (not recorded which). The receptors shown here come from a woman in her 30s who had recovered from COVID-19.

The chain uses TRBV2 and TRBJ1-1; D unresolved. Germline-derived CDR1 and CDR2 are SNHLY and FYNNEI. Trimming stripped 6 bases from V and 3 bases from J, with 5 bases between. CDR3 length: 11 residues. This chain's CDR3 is CASRRDTEAFF. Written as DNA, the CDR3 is TGTGCCAGCAGGCGGGACACTGAAGCTTTCTTT. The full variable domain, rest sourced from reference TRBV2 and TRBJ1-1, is EPEVTQTPSHQVTQMGQEVILRCVPISNHLYFYWYRQILGQKVEFLVSFYNNEISEKSEIFDDQFSVERPDGSNFTLKIRSTKLEDSAMYFCASRRDTEAFFGQGTRLTVV.

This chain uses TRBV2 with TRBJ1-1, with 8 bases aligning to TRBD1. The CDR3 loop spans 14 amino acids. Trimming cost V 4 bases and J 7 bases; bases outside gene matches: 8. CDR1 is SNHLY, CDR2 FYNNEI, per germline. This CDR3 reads CASSVVRGQGEAFF. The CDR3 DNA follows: TGTGCCAGCAGTGTGGTCAGGGGGCAGGGTGAAGCTTTCTTT. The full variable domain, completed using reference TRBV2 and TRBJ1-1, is EPEVTQTPSHQVTQMGQEVILRCVPISNHLYFYWYRQILGQKVEFLVSFYNNEISEKSEIFDDQFSVERPDGSNFTLKIRSTKLEDSAMYFCASSVVRGQGEAFFGQGTRLTVV.

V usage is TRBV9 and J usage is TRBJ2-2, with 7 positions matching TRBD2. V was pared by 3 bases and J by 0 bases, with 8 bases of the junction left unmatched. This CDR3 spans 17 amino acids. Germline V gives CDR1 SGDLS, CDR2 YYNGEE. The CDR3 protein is CASSALWGGTNTGELFF. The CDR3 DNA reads TGTGCCAGCAGCGCCCTGTGGGGGGGGACGAACACCGGGGAGCTGTTTTTT. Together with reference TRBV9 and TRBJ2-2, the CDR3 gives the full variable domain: DSGVTQTPKHLITATGQRVTLRCSPRSGDLSVYWYQQSLDQGLQFLIQYYNGEERAKGNILERFSAQQFPDLHSELNLSSLELGDSALYFCASSALWGGTNTGELFFGEGSRLTVL.

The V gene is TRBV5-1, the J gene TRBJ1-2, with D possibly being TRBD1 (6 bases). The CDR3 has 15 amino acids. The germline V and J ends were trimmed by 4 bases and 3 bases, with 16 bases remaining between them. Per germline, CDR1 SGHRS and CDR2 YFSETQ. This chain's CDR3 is CASSATQGRDYGYTF. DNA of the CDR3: TGCGCCAGCAGCGCGACTCAGGGGCGGGACTATGGCTACACCTTC.

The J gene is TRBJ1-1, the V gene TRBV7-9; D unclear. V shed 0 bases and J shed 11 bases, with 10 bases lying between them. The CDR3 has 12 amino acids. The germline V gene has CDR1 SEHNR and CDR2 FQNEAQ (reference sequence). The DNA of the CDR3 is TGTGCCAGCAGCTTAGCCGGAGGGATGGCTTTCTTT. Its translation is CASSLAGGMAFF.

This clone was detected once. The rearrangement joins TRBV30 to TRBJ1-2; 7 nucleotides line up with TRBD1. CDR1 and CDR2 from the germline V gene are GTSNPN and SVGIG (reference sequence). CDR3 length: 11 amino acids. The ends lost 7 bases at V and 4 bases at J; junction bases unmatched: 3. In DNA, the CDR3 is TGTGCCTCCCAGGGGGGCTATGGCTACACCTTC. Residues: CASQGGYGYTF.

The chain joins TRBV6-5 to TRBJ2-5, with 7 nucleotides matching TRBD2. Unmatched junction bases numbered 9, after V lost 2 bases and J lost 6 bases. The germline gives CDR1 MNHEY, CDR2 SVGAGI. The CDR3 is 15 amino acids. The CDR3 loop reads CASSYVGGTEKTQYF. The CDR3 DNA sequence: TGTGCCAGCAGTTACGTGGGGGGGACGGAGAAGACCCAGTACTTC.

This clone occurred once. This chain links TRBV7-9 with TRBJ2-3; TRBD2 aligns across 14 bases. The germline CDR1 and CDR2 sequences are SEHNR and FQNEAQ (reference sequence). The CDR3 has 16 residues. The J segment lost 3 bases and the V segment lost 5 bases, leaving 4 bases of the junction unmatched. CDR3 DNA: TGTGCCAGCAGCCGGACTAGCGGGGGGTCTACAGATACGCAGTATTTT. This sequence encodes CASSRTSGGSTDTQYF.

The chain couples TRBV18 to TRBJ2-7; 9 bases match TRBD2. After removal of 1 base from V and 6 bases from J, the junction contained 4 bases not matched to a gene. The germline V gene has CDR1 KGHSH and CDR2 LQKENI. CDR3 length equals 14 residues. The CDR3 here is CASSPRASGAEQYF. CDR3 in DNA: TGTGCCAGCTCACCACGGGCTAGCGGGGCCGAGCAGTACTTC.

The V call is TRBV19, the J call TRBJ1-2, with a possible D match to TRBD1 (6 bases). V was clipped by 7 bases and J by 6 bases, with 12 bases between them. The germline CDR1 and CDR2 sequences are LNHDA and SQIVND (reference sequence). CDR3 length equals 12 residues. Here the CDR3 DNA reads TGTGCCAGTAAGAGGGGGTTGGATGGCTACACCTTC. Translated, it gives CASKRGLDGYTF.

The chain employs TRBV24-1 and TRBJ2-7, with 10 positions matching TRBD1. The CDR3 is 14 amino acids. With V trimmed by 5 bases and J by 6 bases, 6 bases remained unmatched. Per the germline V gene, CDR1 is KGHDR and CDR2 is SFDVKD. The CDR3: CATSGDRGHGEQYF. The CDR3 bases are TGTGCCACCAGTGGTGACAGGGGGCATGGCGAGCAGTACTTC.

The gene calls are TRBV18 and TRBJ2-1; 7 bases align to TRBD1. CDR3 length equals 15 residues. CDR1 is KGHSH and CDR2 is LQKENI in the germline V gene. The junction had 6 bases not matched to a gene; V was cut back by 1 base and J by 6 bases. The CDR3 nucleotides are TGTGCCAGCTCACCACTAGGGACAGCTTCCAATGAGCAGTTCTTC. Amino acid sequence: CASSPLGTASNEQFF.

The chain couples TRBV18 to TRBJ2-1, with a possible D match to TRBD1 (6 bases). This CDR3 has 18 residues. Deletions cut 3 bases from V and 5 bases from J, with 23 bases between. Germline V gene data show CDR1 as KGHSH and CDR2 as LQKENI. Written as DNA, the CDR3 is TGTGCCAGCTCACCTCAATCACCTGCGGCAGGGGAAAACAATGAGCAGTTCTTC. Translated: CASSPQSPAAGENNEQFF.

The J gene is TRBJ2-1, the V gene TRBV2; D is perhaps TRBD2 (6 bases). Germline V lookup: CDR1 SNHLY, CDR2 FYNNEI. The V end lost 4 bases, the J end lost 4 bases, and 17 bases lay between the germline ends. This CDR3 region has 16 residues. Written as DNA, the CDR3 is TGTGCCAGCAGTGGAGGGTGGCGGGATCTTTACAATGAGCAGTTCTTC. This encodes CASSGGWRDLYNEQFF.